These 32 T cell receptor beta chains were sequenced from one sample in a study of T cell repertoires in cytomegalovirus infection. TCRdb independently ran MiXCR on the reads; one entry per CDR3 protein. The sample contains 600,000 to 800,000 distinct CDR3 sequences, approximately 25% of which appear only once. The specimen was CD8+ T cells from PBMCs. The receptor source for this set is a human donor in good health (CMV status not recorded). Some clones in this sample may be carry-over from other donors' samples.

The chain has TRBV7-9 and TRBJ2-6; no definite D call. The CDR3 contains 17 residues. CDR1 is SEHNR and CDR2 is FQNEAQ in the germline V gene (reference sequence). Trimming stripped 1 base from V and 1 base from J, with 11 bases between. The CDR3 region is CASSLGVSSSGANVLTF. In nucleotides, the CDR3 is TGTGCCAGCAGCTTAGGGGTTTCCTCATCTGGGGCCAACGTCCTGACTTTC. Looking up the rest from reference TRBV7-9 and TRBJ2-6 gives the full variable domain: DTGVSQNPRHKITKRGQNVTFRCDPISEHNRLYWYRQTLGQGPEFLTYFQNEAQLEKSRLLSDRFSAERPKGSFSTLEIQRTEQGDSAMYLCASSLGVSSSGANVLTFGAGSRLTVL.

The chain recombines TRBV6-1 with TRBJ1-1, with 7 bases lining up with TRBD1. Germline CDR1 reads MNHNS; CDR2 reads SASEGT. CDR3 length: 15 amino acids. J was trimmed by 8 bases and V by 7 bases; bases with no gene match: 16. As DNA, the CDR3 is TGTGCCAGCACGTTAAACAGGGGAGGTGTAATAGAAGCTTTCTTT. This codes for CASTLNRGGVIEAFF.

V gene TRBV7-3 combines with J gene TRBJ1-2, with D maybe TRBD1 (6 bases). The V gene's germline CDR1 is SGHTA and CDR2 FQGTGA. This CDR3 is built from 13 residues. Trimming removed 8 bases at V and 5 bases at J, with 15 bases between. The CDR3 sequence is CASRDTAYYGYTF. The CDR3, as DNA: TGTGCCAGCCGGGACACGGCATATTATGGCTACACCTTC.

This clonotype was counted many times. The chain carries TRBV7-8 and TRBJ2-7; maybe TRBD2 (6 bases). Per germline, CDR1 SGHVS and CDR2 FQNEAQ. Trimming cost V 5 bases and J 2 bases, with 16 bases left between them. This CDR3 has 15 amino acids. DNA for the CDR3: TGTGCCAGCAGCCCTGGAGGAGGGGTGACCTACGAGCAGTACTTC. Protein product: CASSPGGGVTYEQYF.

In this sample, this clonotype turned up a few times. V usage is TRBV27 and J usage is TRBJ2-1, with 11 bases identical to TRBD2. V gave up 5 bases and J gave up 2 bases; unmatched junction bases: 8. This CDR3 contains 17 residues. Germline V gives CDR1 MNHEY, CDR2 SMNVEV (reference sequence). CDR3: CASSKRVAGGAYNEQFF. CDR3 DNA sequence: TGTGCCAGCAGTAAGAGGGTAGCGGGGGGGGCCTACAATGAGCAGTTCTTC.

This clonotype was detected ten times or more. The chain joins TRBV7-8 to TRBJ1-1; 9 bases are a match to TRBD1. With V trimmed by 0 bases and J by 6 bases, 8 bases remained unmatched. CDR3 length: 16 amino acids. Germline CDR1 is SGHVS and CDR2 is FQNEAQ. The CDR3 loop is CASSLALGQGSPEAFF. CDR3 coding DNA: TGTGCCAGCAGCTTAGCGCTGGGACAGGGTTCCCCTGAAGCTTTCTTT.

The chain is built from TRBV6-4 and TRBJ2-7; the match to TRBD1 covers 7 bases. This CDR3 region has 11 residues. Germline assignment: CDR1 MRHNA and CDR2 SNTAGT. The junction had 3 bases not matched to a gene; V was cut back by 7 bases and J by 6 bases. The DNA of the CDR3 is TGTGCCAGCATTACAGGGGTCGAGCAGTACGTC. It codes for CASITGVEQYV.

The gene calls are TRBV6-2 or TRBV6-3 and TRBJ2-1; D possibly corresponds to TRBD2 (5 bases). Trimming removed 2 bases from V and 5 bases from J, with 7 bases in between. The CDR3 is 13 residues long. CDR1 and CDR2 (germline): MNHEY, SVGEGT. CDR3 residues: CASSYTRNNEQFF. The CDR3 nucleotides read TGTGCCAGCAGTTACACTAGAAACAATGAGCAGTTCTTC.

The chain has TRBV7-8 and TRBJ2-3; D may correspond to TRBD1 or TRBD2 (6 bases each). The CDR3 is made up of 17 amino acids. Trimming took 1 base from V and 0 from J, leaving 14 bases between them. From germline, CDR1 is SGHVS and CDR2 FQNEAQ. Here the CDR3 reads CASSLEGGGRSTDTQYF. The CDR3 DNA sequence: TGTGCCAGCAGCTTAGAGGGGGGAGGTCGGAGCACAGATACGCAGTATTTT.

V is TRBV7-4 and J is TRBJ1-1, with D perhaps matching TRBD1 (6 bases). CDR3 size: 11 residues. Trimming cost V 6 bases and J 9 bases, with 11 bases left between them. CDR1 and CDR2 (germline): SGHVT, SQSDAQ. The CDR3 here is CASRDSPKAFF. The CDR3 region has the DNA TGTGCCAGCAGGGACAGCCCTAAAGCTTTCTTT.

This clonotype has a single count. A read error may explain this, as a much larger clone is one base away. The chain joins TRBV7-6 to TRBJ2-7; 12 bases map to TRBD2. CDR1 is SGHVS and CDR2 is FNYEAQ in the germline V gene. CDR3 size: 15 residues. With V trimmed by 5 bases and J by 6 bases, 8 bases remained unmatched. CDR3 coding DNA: TGTGCCAGCAGCCCATGGACTAGCGGGGTATTCGAGCAGTACTTC. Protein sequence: CASSPWTSGVFEQYF.

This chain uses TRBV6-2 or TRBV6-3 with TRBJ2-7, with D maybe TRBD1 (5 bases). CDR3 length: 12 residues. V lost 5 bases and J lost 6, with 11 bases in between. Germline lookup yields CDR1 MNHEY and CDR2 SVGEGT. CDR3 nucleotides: TGTGCCAGCAGTACGTCAGGGCCCGAGCAGTACGTC. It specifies CASSTSGPEQYV.

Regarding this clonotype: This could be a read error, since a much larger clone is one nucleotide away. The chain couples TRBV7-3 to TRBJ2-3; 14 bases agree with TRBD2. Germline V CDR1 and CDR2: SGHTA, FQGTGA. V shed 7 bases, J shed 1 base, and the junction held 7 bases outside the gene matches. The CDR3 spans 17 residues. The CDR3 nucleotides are TGTGCCAGCACCGGCCGGACTAGCGGGGGGCGCACAGATACGCAGTATTTT. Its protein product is CASTGRTSGGRTDTQYF.

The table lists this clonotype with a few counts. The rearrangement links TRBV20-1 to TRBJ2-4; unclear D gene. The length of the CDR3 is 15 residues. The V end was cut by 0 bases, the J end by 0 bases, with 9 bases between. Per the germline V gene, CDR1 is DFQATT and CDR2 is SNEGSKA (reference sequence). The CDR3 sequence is CSARDRALAKNIQYF. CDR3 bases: TGCAGTGCTAGAGATCGGGCTCTAGCCAAAAACATTCAGTACTTC.

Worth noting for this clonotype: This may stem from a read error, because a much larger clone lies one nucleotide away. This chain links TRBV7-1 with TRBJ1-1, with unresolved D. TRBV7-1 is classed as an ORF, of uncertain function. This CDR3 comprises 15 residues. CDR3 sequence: CVSSYEDPGNTEAFF. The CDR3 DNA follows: TGTGTCAGCAGCTACGAGGACCCGGGGAACACTGAAGCTTTCTTT.

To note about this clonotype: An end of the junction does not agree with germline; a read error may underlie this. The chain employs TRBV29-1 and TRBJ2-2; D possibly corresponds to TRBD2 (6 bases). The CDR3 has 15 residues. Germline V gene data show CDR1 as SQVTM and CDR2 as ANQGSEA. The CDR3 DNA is TGCAGCGTGAAGAGGCGTCAGGATGAGGGCGGGGAGCTGGTTTTT. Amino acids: CSVKRRQDEGGELVF.

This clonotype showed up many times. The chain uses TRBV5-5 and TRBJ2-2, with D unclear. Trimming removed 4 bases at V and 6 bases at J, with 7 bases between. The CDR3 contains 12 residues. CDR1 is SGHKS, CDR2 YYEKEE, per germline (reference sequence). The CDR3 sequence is CASSGDAGELFF. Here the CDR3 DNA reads TGTGCCAGCAGCGGAGATGCCGGGGAGCTGTTTTTT. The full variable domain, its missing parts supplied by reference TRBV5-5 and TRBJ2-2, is DAGVTQSPTHLIKTRGQQVTLRCSPISGHKSVSWYQQVLGQGPQFIFQYYEKEERGRGNFPDRFSARQFPNYSSELNVNALLLGDSALYLCASSGDAGELFFGEGSRLTVL.

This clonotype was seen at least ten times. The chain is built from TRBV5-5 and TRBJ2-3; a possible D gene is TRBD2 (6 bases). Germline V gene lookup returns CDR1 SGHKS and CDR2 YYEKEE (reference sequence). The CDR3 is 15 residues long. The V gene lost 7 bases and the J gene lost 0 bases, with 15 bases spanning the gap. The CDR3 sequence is CASLGRDSSTDTQYF. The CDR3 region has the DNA TGTGCCAGCCTTGGACGGGACTCAAGCACAGATACGCAGTATTTT.

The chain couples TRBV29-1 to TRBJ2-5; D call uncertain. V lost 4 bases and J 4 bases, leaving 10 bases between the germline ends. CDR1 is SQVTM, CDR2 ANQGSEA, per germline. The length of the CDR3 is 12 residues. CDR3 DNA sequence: TGCAGCGTTGTCCAGCGCTCAGAGACCCAGTACTTC. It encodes CSVVQRSETQYF.

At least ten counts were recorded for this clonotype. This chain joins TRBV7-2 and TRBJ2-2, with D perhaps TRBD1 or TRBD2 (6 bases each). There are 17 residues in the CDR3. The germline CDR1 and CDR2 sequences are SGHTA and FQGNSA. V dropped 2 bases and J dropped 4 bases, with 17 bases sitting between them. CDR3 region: CASSLRGGRDRTGELFF. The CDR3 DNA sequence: TGTGCCAGCAGCTTAAGAGGGGGGCGGGACCGCACCGGGGAGCTGTTTTTT.

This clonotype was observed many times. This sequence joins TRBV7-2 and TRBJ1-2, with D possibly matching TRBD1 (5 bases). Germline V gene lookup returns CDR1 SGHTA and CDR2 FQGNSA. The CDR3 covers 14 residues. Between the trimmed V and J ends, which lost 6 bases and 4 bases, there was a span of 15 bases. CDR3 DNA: TGTGCCAGCAGTTCATTGACAGCACTCTATGGCTACACCTTC. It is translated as CASSSLTALYGYTF.

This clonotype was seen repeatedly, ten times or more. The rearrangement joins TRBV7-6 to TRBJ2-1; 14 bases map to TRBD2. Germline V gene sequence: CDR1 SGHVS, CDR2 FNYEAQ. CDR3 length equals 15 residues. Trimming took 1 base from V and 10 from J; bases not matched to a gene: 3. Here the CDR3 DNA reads TGTGCCAGCAGCTTAGGACTAGCGGGGGGGCTGGAGCAGTTCTTC. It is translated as CASSLGLAGGLEQFF.

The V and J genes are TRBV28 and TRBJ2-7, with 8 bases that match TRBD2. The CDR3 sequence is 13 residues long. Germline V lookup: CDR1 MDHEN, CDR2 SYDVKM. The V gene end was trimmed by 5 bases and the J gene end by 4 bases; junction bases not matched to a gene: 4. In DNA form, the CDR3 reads TGTGCCAGCAGTAGCGGGAGAGCTTACGAGCAGTACGTC. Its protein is CASSSGRAYEQYV.

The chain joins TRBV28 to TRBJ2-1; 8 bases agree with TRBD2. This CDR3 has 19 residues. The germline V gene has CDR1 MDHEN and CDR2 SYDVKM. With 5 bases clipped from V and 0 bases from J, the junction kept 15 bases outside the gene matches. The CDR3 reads CASSLTSGTRRSSYNEQFF. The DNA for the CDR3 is TGTGCCAGCAGTCTAACTAGCGGAACACGTAGGAGCTCCTACAATGAGCAGTTCTTC.

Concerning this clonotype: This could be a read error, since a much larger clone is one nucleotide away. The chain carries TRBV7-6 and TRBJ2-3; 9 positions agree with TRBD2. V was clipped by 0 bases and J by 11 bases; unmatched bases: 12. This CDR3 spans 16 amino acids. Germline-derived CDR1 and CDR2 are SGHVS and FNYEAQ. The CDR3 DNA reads TGTGCCAGCAGCTTAGCGGGCGGGGGGGCCCGATCTATGCAGTATTTT. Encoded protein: CASSLAGGGARSMQYF.

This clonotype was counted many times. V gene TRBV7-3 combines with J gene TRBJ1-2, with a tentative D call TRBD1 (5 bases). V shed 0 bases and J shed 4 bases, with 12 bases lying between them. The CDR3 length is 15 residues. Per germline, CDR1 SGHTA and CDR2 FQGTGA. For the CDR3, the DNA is TGTGCCAGCAGCTTAACACCAGGGCCCCCCTATGGCTACACCTTC. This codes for CASSLTPGPPYGYTF.

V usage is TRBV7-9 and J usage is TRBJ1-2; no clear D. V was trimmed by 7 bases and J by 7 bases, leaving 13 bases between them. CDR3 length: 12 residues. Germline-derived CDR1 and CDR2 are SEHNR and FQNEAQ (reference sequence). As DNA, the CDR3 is TGTGCCAGCACCCTGGGTGTCGTTGGCTACACCTTC. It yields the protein CASTLGVVGYTF.

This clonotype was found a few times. The CDR3 DNA follows: TGCGCCAGCAGCTTTCCCGAGACAGGGAACACTGAAGCTTTCTTT. Translated, it gives CASSFPETGNTEAFF. The gene calls are TRBV5-1 and TRBJ1-1; TRBD1 might be the D (6 bases). Per germline, CDR1 SGHRS and CDR2 YFSETQ. This CDR3 is 15 amino acids long. Trimming left V 2 bases short and J 1 base short, with 12 bases between.

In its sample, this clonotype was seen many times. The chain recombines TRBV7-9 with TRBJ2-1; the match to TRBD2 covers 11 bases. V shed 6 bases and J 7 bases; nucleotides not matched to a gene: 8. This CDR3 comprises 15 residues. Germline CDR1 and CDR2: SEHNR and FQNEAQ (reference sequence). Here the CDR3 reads CASRNLAGGLNEQFF. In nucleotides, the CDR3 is TGTGCCAGCAGGAATCTAGCGGGGGGCCTGAATGAGCAGTTCTTC.

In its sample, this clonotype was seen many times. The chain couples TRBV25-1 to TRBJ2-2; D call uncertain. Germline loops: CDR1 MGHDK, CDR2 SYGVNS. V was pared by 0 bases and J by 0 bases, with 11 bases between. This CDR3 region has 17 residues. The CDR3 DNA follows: TGTGCCAGCAGTGAATATTACAGAAACACGAACACCGGGGAGCTGTTTTTT. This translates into CASSEYYRNTNTGELFF.

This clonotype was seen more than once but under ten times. CDR3 sequence: CASSPWAGPGANVLTF. The CDR3, as DNA: TGTGCCAGCTCCCCTTGGGCGGGGCCTGGGGCCAACGTCCTGACTTTC. The V gene is TRBV18, the J gene TRBJ2-6; possibly TRBD2 for D (6 bases). Germline V CDR1 and CDR2: KGHSH, LQKENI. The V end lost 6 bases, the J end lost 2 bases, and 14 bases lay between the germline ends. The CDR3 extends over 16 amino acids.

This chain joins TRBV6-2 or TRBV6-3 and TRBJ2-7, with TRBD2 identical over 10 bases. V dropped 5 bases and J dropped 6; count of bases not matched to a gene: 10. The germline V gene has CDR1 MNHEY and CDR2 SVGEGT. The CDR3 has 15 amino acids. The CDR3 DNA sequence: TGTGCCAGCAGTCCCCTAGCGGGGGACGGGCTCGAGCAGTACTTC. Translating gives CASSPLAGDGLEQYF.